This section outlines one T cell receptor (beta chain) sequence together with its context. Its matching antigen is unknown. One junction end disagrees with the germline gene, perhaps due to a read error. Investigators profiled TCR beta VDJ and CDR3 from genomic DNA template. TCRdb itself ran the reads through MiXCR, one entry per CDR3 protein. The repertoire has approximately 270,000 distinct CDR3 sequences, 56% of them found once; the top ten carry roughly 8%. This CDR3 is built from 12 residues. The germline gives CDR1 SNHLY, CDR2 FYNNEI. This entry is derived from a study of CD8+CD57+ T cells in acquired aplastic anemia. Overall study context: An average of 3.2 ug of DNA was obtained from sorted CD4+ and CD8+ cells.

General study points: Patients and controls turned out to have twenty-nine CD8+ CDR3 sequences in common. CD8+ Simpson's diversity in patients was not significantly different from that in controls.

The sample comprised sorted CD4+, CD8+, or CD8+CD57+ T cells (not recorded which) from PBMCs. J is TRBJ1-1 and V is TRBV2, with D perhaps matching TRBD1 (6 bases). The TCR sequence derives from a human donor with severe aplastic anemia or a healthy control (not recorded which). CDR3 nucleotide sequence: TGTGCCGGCAGCCGGGACAAGATACAAGCTTTCTTT. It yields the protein CAGSRDKIQAFF. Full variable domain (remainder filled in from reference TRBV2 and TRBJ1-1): EPEVTQTPSHQVTQMGQEVILRCVPISNHLYFYWYRQILGQKVEFLVSFYNNEISEKSEIFDDQFSVERPDGSNFTLKIRSTKLEDSAMYFCAGSRDKIQAFFGQGTRLTVV.